This TCR beta chain was captured in a study of identical twins. The CDR3 extends over 14 amino acids. CDR1 is WSHSY and CDR2 is SAAADI in the germline V gene. The J segment lost 7 bases and the V segment lost 7 bases, leaving 5 bases of the junction unmatched. In this sample, this clonotype turned up a few times. TCRdb processed the 5' RACE reads anew with MiXCR; each CDR3 protein has one entry. The data hold about 340,000 distinct CDR3 sequences, with 9% to 15% observed a single time. Among all donors, each was a healthy Caucasian. The same sample was also used in a study of yellow fever vaccine responses in identical twins.

The TCR was taken from a woman between 18 and 29 years old in good health. Sequencing was done on a sample of CD8+ T cells sorted from blood. The rearrangement joins TRBV10-2 to TRBJ2-1, with 12 positions matching TRBD2. The CDR3 loop is CASTTSGRYNEQFF. The CDR3 DNA follows: TGCGCCAGCACCACTAGCGGGAGGTATAATGAGCAGTTCTTC.